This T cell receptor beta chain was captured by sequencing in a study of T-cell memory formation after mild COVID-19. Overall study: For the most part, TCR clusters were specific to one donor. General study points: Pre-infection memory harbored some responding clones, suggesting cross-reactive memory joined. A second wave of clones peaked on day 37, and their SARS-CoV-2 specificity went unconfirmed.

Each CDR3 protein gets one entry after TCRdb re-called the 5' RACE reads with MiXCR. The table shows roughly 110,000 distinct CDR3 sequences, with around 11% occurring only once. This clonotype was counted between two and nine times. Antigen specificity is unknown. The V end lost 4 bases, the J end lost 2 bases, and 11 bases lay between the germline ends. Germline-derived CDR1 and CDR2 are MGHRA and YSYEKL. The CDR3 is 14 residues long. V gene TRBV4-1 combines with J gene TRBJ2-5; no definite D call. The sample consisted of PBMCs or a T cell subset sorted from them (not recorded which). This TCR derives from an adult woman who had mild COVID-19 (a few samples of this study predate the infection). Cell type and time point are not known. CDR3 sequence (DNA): TGCGCCAGCAGCCGGAGTAGTTTACAAGAGACCCAGTACTTC. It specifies CASSRSSLQETQYF.